One and the same sample provided the 2 T cell receptor beta chains below, sequenced in a study of beta chain features in type 1 diabetes. These TCRs' antigens remain unknown. Every isolated RNA sample was fully reverse transcribed, so sequencing captured expressed TCRB transcripts. Sequencing used immunoSEQ multiplex PCR; TCRdb keeps in-frame clones, though not all of them. Of 680,000 or so clones listed, 13% were seen once; the top ten hold 0.02% to 0.025%. Notes on the study in general: All four CD4+ subsets of Type 1 diabetes patients contained TCRB CDR3s that were moderately but significantly shorter.

Material: naive CD4+ T cells from blood. These receptors all come from a man aged 18 to 29 with type 1 diabetes.

The rearrangement joins TRBV30 to TRBJ2-6; no clear D. Per the germline V gene, CDR1 is GTSNPN and CDR2 is SVGIG (reference sequence). The CDR3 runs to 14 residues. The germline V and J ends were trimmed by 2 bases and 0 bases, with 5 bases remaining between them. CDR3 residues: CAWSSSSGANVLTF. For the CDR3, the DNA is TGTGCCTGGAGTTCGAGCTCTGGGGCCAACGTCCTGACTTTC.

The chain combines TRBV6-5 with TRBJ2-7, with D perhaps TRBD1 (6 bases). Trimming took off 6 bases at V and 7 bases at J, with 10 bases between the two ends. The CDR3 totals 11 residues. Germline V CDR1 and CDR2: MNHEY, SVGAGI. CDR3 region: CASSQGWEQYF. The CDR3, as DNA: TGTGCCAGCAGCCAGGGGTGGGAGCAGTACTTC.